These 21 T cell receptor beta chains share one sample of origin, sequenced in a study of a mutant IDH1 vaccine in newly diagnosed glioma. Generated by immunoSEQ multiplex PCR, the TCRdb table keeps only in-frame clones and is missing some. This table holds some 56,000 clones, over 70% found once. The antigens of these receptors remain unknown. Time point specified: week 47, end of study. The study gave 300 ug of mutant IDH1 20-mer peptide per vaccine dose, with topical imiquimod. The source material was PBMCs, sampled from a glioma patient whose treatment included an IDH1 peptide vaccine. The origin of the receptors is a man between 50 and 59 years old with glioma.

The V gene is TRBV20-1, the J gene TRBJ1-4; no definite D call. V was trimmed by 6 bases and J by 10 bases, leaving 12 bases between them. From germline, CDR1 is DFQATT and CDR2 SNEGSKA (reference sequence). The CDR3 consists of 11 residues. CDR3 DNA sequence: TGCAGTGCCCCCAATGCCGGAAAACTGTTTTTT. Translating it yields CSAPNAGKLFF.

This clone appeared a few times. The chain joins TRBV19 to TRBJ2-3, with 8 bases identical to TRBD2. The germline CDR1 and CDR2 sequences are LNHDA and SQIVND (reference sequence). This CDR3 comprises 15 residues. The V and J ends lost 3 bases and 5 bases, in that order; junction bases with no gene match: 7. The CDR3 reads CASSIGRDPGDTQYF. The CDR3 DNA follows: TGTGCCAGTAGTATCGGGAGGGATCCGGGAGATACGCAGTATTTT.

The chain links TRBV27 to TRBJ2-7; TRBD2 matches 11 bases. J gave up 4 bases and V 1 base, and 9 bases lay outside the gene matches. The length of the CDR3 is 17 residues. The V gene's germline CDR1 is MNHEY and CDR2 SMNVEV (reference sequence). Written as DNA, the CDR3 is TGTGCCAGCAGTTTATTCGTCCTAGCGGGGGGCGTATACGAGCAGTACTTC. It is translated as CASSLFVLAGGVYEQYF.

The chain combines TRBV30 with TRBJ1-5; the D is unclear. V lost 0 bases and J lost 4, with 10 bases in between. Germline lookup yields CDR1 GTSNPN and CDR2 SVGIG (reference sequence). The CDR3 runs to 14 residues. The CDR3 loop is CAWSVGQLNQPQHF. DNA for the CDR3: TGTGCCTGGAGTGTAGGGCAGCTTAATCAGCCCCAGCATTTT.

The chain links TRBV5-8 to TRBJ1-2; weak D call: TRBD1 (5 bases). Germline CDR1 and CDR2: SGHTS and YDEGEE. V lost 0 bases and J lost 6, with 9 bases in between. This CDR3 spans 13 amino acids. CDR3 DNA: TGTGCCAGCAGCTTGGAGACAGCCGATGGCTACACCTTC. It yields the protein CASSLETADGYTF.

This chain connects TRBV18 to TRBJ2-1, with no clear D. The length of the CDR3 is 17 residues. Germline CDR1 is KGHSH and CDR2 is LQKENI. With 2 bases removed from V and 1 base from J, the gap between germline ends came to 15 bases. The CDR3 region is CASSPGQPIDSYNEQFF. For the CDR3, the DNA is TGTGCCAGCTCACCAGGCCAGCCGATAGATTCCTACAATGAGCAGTTCTTC.

The CDR3 loop is CAWSALEETQYF. The CDR3, as DNA: TGTGCCTGGAGTGCCCTTGAGGAGACCCAGTACTTC. The chain recombines TRBV30 with TRBJ2-5, with D uncertain. The ends were cut back, 1 base at V and 5 bases at J, with 8 bases in the middle. The CDR3 totals 12 residues. Germline V gene sequence: CDR1 GTSNPN, CDR2 SVGIG (reference sequence).

The V call is TRBV30, the J call TRBJ1-3; D may be TRBD1 (5 bases). This CDR3 has 21 amino acids. Germline lookup yields CDR1 GTSNPN and CDR2 SVGIG (reference sequence). The V and J ends lost 1 base and 1 base respectively, with 29 bases between them. CDR3 amino acids: CAWSGYGKQGSRSWSGNTIYF. The CDR3 bases are TGTGCCTGGAGTGGATATGGGAAGCAGGGTTCGCGGAGCTGGTCTGGAAACACCATATATTTT. Full variable domain (rest looked up from reference TRBV30 and TRBJ1-3): SQTIHQWPATLVQPVGSPLSLECTVEGTSNPNLYWYRQAAGRGLQLLFYSVGIGQISSEVPQNLSASRPQDRQFILSSKKLLLSDSGFYLCAWSGYGKQGSRSWSGNTIYFGEGSWLTVV.

This chain links TRBV10-3 with TRBJ2-7, with 7 bases aligning to TRBD2. CDR3 length equals 15 residues. V lost 3 bases to trimming and J lost 0 bases; unmatched junction nucleotides: 5. Germline V gives CDR1 ENHRY, CDR2 SYGVKD. For the CDR3, the DNA is TGTGCCATCAGTGAAAGAGCGGGGCGCTCCTACGAGCAGTACTTC. Amino acid sequence: CAISERAGRSYEQYF.

The J gene is TRBJ1-3, the V gene TRBV19, with D perhaps matching TRBD1 (5 bases). Trimming left V 3 bases short and J 3 bases short, with 12 bases between. The CDR3 is 15 amino acids. Germline loops: CDR1 LNHDA, CDR2 SQIVND (reference sequence). The CDR3 coding sequence is TGTGCCAGTAGTATCCAGGGACGTCGTGGAAACACCATATATTTT. Translation: CASSIQGRRGNTIYF.

The chain's CDR3 is CAITRGLMNTEAFF. CDR3 coding DNA: TGTGCCATCACGAGGGGTCTAATGAACACTGAAGCTTTCTTT. V is TRBV10-3 and J is TRBJ1-1; tentative D call: TRBD1 (5 bases). Germline assignment: CDR1 ENHRY and CDR2 SYGVKD. The CDR3 is 14 amino acids. V shed 7 bases and J shed 0 bases, with 12 bases lying between them.

The CDR3 protein is CASSFRTGQGYTF. CDR3 DNA: TGTGCCAGCAGTTTTAGGACAGGGCAAGGCTACACCTTC. The chain is built from TRBV27 and TRBJ1-2; 8 bases fit TRBD1. Unmatched junction bases numbered 5, after V lost 3 bases and J lost 8 bases. The CDR3 extends over 13 amino acids. Germline CDR1 MNHEY, CDR2 SMNVEV (reference sequence).

In its sample, this clone was seen once. The J gene is TRBJ2-1, the V gene TRBV5-4; 11 bases agree with TRBD1. Germline loops: CDR1 SGHNT, CDR2 YYREEE (reference sequence). The trim removed 4 bases at V and 5 bases at J, leaving 5 bases unmatched. This CDR3 has 15 residues. The CDR3 sequence is CASSRPGQGDNEQFF. CDR3 bases: TGTGCCAGCAGCCGGCCGGGACAGGGGGACAATGAGCAGTTCTTC. Using reference TRBV5-4 and TRBJ2-1 for the parts outside the CDR3, the full variable domain is ETGVTQSPTHLIKTRGQQVTLRCSSQSGHNTVSWYQQALGQGPQFIFQYYREEENGRGNFPPRFSGLQFPNYSSELNVNALELDDSALYLCASSRPGQGDNEQFFGPGTRLTVL.

The chain combines TRBV4-2 with TRBJ1-2; TRBD1 matches at 11 bases. V lost 0 bases to trimming and J lost 3 bases; unmatched junction nucleotides: 3. Germline V gives CDR1 LGHNA, CDR2 YNFKEQ. This CDR3 comprises 16 residues. The CDR3 protein is CASSQERTGGYYGYTF. The CDR3 nucleotides read TGTGCCAGCAGCCAAGAAAGGACAGGGGGCTACTATGGCTACACCTTC.

The chain couples TRBV7-9 to TRBJ1-1, with D possibly being TRBD1 (5 bases). The CDR3 consists of 12 residues. V lost 6 bases to trimming and J lost 5 bases, with 10 bases between them. From germline, CDR1 is SEHNR and CDR2 FQNEAQ (reference sequence). As DNA, the CDR3 is TGTGCCAGCAGATTTGGGGGGACTGAAGCTTTCTTT. Amino acid sequence: CASRFGGTEAFF. The whole variable domain, filled in from reference TRBV7-9 and TRBJ1-1, reads DTGVSQNPRHKITKRGQNVTFRCDPISEHNRLYWYRQTLGQGPEFLTYFQNEAQLEKSRLLSDRFSAERPKGSFSTLEIQRTEQGDSAMYLCASRFGGTEAFFGQGTRLTVV.

The V and J genes are TRBV10-3 and TRBJ2-2, with 9 bases lining up with TRBD1. V lost 4 bases to trimming and J lost 4 bases; unmatched junction nucleotides: 4. Germline loops: CDR1 ENHRY, CDR2 SYGVKD. This CDR3 spans 15 amino acids. CDR3 DNA: TGTGCCATCAGTGGAGGGGACAGGGCCACCGGGGAGCTGTTTTTT. Its protein is CAISGGDRATGELFF.

The chain recombines TRBV28 with TRBJ1-2; D not certain. The CDR3 extends over 11 amino acids. Looked up from germline, CDR1 is MDHEN and CDR2 is SYDVKM. Trimming stripped 4 bases from V and 4 bases from J, with 4 bases between. This CDR3 is CASSSPYGYTF. The CDR3 coding sequence is TGTGCCAGCAGTTCCCCCTATGGCTACACCTTC.

The J gene is TRBJ2-1, the V gene TRBV7-2; unclear D gene. Germline CDR1 and CDR2: SGHTA and FQGNSA. The CDR3 is made up of 16 amino acids. V was clipped by 6 bases and J by 6 bases, with 21 bases between them. For the CDR3, the DNA is TGTGCCAGCAGTTTACTATTAAGTCACTATGGCAATGAGCAGTTCTTC. Its protein product is CASSLLLSHYGNEQFF.

J is TRBJ1-1 and V is TRBV10-3; D is unclear. CDR1 is ENHRY, CDR2 SYGVKD, per germline. Trimming cost V 7 bases and J 7 bases, with 16 bases left between them. The CDR3 loop spans 13 amino acids. CDR3 in DNA: TGTGCCATCACTGGAGGGAGCGGATATGAAGCTTTCTTT. It translates to CAITGGSGYEAFF.

This chain links TRBV7-6 with TRBJ1-1; D call uncertain. The CDR3 runs to 12 residues. V lost 5 bases, J lost 4 bases, and 8 bases lay in between. Germline V lookup: CDR1 SGHVS, CDR2 FNYEAQ. The CDR3 protein is CASSPMGTEAFF. The CDR3 region has the DNA TGTGCCAGCAGCCCCATGGGCACTGAAGCTTTCTTT.

The rearrangement joins TRBV2 to TRBJ2-1; D unclear. This CDR3 region has 13 residues. Germline V gene sequence: CDR1 SNHLY, CDR2 FYNNEI. Trimming removed 7 bases at V and 2 bases at J, with 9 bases between. The CDR3 sequence is CASKGQAYNEQFF. In nucleotides, the CDR3 is TGTGCCAGCAAGGGCCAGGCCTACAATGAGCAGTTCTTC.